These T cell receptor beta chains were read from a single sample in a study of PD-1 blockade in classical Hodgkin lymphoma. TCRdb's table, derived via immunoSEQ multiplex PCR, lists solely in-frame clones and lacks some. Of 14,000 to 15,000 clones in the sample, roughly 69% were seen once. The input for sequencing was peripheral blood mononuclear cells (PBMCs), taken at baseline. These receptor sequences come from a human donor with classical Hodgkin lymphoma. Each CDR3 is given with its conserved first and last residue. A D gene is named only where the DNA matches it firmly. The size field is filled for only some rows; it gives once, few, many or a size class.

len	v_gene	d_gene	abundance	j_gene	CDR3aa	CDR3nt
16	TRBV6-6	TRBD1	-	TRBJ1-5	CASSYAGGYGNQPQHF	TGTGCCAGCAGTTACGCAGGGGGCTACGGCAATCAGCCCCAGCATTTT
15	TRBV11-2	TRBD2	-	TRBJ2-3	CASSFDGRAGDTQYF	TGTGCCAGCAGCTTCGACGGGAGGGCCGGAGATACGCAGTATTTT
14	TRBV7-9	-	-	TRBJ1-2	CASSWGLGNYGYTF	-
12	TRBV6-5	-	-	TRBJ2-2	CASSYSGGELFF	TGTGCCAGCAGTTACTCGGGCGGGGAGCTGTTTTTT
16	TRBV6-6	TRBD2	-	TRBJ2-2	CASSKTSGRPRGELFF	TGTGCCAGCAGTAAGACTAGCGGGAGGCCGAGGGGGGAGCTGTTTTTT
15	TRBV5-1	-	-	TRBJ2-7	CASSLAERASYEQYF	TGTGCCAGCAGCTTGGCCGAGAGGGCCTCCTACGAGCAGTACTTC
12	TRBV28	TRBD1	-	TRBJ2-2	CASSYSGGNLFF	TGTGCCAGCAGTTATTCAGGGGGTAATCTGTTTTTT
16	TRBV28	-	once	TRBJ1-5	CASSLLRSGDNQPQHF	TGTGCCAGCAGTTTATTAAGGTCAGGGGACAATCAGCCCCAGCATTTT
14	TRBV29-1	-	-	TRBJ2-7	CSVAPFGAYYEQYF	TGCAGCGTTGCCCCGTTTGGGGCATACTACGAGCAGTACTTC
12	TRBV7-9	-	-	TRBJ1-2	CASSFPLGGYTF	TGTGCCAGCAGCTTCCCCTTGGGGGGCTACACCTTC
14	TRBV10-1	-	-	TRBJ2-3	CASSANPRDGAQYF	TGCGCCAGCAGTGCAAACCCTAGGGACGGAGCGCAGTATTTT
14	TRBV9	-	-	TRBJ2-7	CASSVADGSYEQYF	TGTGCCAGCAGCGTGGCGGACGGCTCCTACGAGCAGTACTTC
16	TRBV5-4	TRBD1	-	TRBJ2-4	CASSPGTVLAKNIQYF	TGTGCCAGCAGCCCTGGGACAGTACTAGCCAAAAACATTCAGTACTTC
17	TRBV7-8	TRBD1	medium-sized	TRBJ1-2	CASSTYGAPDRGDGYTF	TGTGCCAGCAGCACCTACGGGGCCCCAGACAGGGGTGATGGCTACACCTTC
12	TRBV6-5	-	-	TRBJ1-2	CASRGPAHGYTF	TGTGCCAGCAGGGGCCCTGCCCATGGCTACACCTTC
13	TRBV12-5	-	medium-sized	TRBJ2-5	CASALPGQETQYF	TGTGCTAGTGCGTTACCGGGCCAGGAGACCCAGTACTTC
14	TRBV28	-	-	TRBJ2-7	CASMPQGFIYEQYF	TGTGCCAGCATGCCGCAGGGGTTTATCTACGAGCAGTACTTC
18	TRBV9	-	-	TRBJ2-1	CASSSVDQIAVEGNEQFF	TGTGCCAGCAGCTCAGTAGACCAGATAGCGGTAGAGGGGAATGAGCAGTTCTTC
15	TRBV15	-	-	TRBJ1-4	CATSPYTTTNEKLFF	TGTGCCACCAGCCCATACACAACAACTAATGAAAAACTGTTTTTT
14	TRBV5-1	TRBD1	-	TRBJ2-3	CASSLGQSTDTQYF	TGCGCCAGCAGCCTGGGACAGAGCACAGATACGCAGTATTTT
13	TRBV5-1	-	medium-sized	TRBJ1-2	CASSSDLSGGYTF	TGCGCCAGCAGCTCAGATCTAAGTGGTGGCTACACCTTC
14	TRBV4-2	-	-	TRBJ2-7	CASSQGNRVDEQYF	TGTGCCAGCAGCCAAGGTAACAGGGTTGACGAGCAGTACTTC
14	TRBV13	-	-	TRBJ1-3	CASLVSNSGNTIYF	TGTGCCAGCCTTGTGTCTAACTCTGGAAACACCATATATTTT
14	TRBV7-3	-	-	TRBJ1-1	CASSPGPRNTEAFF	TGTGCCAGCAGCCCGGGGCCTCGGAACACTGAAGCTTTCTTT
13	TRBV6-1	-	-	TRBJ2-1	CASSEAGEDEQFF	TGTGCCAGCAGTGAAGCAGGGGAGGATGAGCAGTTCTTC
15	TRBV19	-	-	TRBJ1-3	CASSTKDSSGNTIYF	TGTGCCAGTAGTACAAAGGACAGCTCTGGAAACACCATATATTTT
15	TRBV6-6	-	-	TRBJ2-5	CASSYSGPRGETQYF	TGTGCCAGCAGTTACTCGGGACCTCGAGGAGAGACCCAGTACTTC
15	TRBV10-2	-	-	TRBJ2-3	CASSDWPASTDTQYF	TGCGCCAGCAGTGATTGGCCAGCTAGCACAGATACGCAGTATTTT
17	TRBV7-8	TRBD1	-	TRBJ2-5	CASSLPWEDREWETQYF	TGTGCCAGCAGCCTACCGTGGGAGGACAGGGAATGGGAGACCCAGTACTTC
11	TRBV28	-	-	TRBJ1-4	CASIHNEKLFF	TGTGCCAGCATCCATAATGAAAAACTGTTTTTT
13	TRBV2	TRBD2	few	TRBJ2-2	CASSDRGAGELFF	TGTGCCAGCAGTGATCGGGGGGCCGGGGAGCTGTTTTTT
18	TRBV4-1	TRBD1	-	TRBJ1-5	CASSQRHTGAVGNQPQHF	TGCGCCAGCAGCCAACGGCACACAGGGGCCGTCGGTAATCAGCCCCAGCATTTT
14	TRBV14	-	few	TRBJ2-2	CASSLLGGPGELFF	TGTGCCAGCAGTCTTTTAGGGGGACCCGGGGAGCTGTTTTTT
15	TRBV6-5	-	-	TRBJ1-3	CASSYSRTTGNTIYF	TGTGCCAGCAGTTACTCTCGGACAACTGGAAACACCATATATTTT
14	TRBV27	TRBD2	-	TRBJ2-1	CASSLLAEYNEQFF	TGTGCCAGCAGTTTGCTAGCGGAGTACAATGAGCAGTTCTTC
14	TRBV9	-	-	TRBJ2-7	CASSVESPAYEQYF	TGTGCCAGCAGCGTAGAATCTCCTGCCTACGAGCAGTACTTC
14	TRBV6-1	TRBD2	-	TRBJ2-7	CASRLAGAAYEQYF	TGTGCCAGCAGGTTAGCGGGAGCCGCCTACGAGCAGTACTTC
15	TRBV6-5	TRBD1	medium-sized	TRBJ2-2	CASTYNRGNTGELFF	TGTGCCAGCACCTATAACAGGGGGAACACCGGGGAGCTGTTTTTT
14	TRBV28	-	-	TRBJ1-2	CASRGGEVNYGYTF	TGTGCCAGCAGGGGGGGGGAGGTTAACTATGGCTACACCTTC
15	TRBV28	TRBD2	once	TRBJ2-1	CASSSPLAGVNEQFF	TGTGCCAGCAGTTCCCCTTTAGCGGGAGTCAATGAGCAGTTCTTC
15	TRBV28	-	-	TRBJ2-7	CASSLFQGRSYEQYF	TGTGCCAGCAGTTTATTCCAGGGTAGGTCATACGAGCAGTACTTC
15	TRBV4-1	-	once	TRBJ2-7	CASSQDTSRSYEQYF	TGCGCCAGCAGCCAGGATACTAGCCGATCCTACGAGCAGTACTTC
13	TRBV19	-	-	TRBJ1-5	CASGRQGNQPQHF	TGTGCCAGTGGCCGCCAGGGCAATCAGCCCCAGCATTTT
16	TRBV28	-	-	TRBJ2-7	CASSHLRGADPYEQYF	TGTGCCAGCAGTCACCTCCGGGGAGCGGATCCCTACGAGCAGTACTTC
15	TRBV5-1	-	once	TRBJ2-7	CASSLGGPATYEQYF	TGCGCCAGCAGCTTGGGGGGACCCGCAACCTACGAGCAGTACTTC
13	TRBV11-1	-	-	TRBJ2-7	CASSWRQGYEQYF	TGTGCCAGCAGCTGGCGCCAGGGCTACGAGCAGTACTTC
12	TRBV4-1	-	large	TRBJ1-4	CASSQNNEKLFF	TGCGCCAGCAGCCAGAATAACGAAAAACTGTTTTTT
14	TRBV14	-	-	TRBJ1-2	CASSQVMGSGGYTF	TGTGCCAGCAGCCAAGTCATGGGGTCCGGTGGCTACACCTTC
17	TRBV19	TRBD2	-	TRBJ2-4	CASSMVTSGIAKNIQYF	TGTGCCAGTAGTATGGTAACTAGCGGTATAGCCAAAAACATTCAGTACTTC
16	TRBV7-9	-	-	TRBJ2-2	CASRPSEPANTGELFF	TGTGCCAGCAGGCCTAGCGAGCCAGCGAACACCGGGGAGCTGTTTTTT
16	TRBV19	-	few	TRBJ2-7	CASSSRGSTRGSEQYF	TGTGCCAGTAGTTCCCGGGGGTCCACCCGGGGATCCGAGCAGTACTTC
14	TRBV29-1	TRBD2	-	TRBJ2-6	CSVRGGSGANVLTF	TGCAGCGTCCGGGGGGGTTCTGGGGCCAACGTCCTGACTTTC
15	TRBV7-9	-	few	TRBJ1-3	CASSLPPGTGNTIYF	TGTGCCAGCAGCTTACCGCCAGGAACTGGAAACACCATATATTTT
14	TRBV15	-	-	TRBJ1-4	CATRGETTNEKLFF	TGTGCCACCAGGGGCGAGACAACTAATGAAAAACTGTTTTTT
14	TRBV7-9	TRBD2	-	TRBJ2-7	CASTDSGSIYEQYF	TGTGCCAGCACCGATAGCGGGAGCATTTACGAGCAGTACTTC